These 11 T cell receptor beta chains originate from one sample sequenced in a study of blood T cells in healthy people across ages. The authors ran a second PCR of 7 to 11 cycles using a sample-barcoded 5' primer and a J-beta primer mix. MiXCR was run by TCRdb on the 5' RACE reads, yielding one entry per CDR3 protein. There are about 1.8 million distinct CDR3 sequences in the sample; 40% to 55% occur only once, and roughly 2% lies in the top ten. The sample consisted of blood. The receptors come from a woman in her 40s in good health.

The rearrangement links TRBV24-1 to TRBJ1-6; D is ambiguous. The CDR3 has 14 amino acids. Germline loops: CDR1 KGHDR, CDR2 SFDVKD. Trimming stripped 4 bases from V and 7 bases from J, with 10 bases between. The CDR3 nucleotides are TGTGCCACCAGTGACCCAAGGTCGAATTCACCCCTCCACTTT. Its translation is CATSDPRSNSPLHF.

This rearrangement joins TRBV7-3 to TRBJ1-1; 9 nucleotides agree with TRBD1. The CDR3 consists of 16 residues. Germline V gives CDR1 SGHTA, CDR2 FQGTGA. The V gene end was trimmed by 5 bases and the J gene end by 2 bases; junction bases not matched to a gene: 9. The DNA for the CDR3 is TGTGCCAGCAGCCGACATACAGGGGGCGATAACACTGAAGCTTTCTTT. Translated, it gives CASSRHTGGDNTEAFF. Full variable domain (missing parts from reference TRBV7-3 and TRBJ1-1): GAGVSQTPSNKVTEKGKYVELRCDPISGHTALYWYRQSLGQGPEFLIYFQGTGAADDSGLPNDRFFAVRPEGSVSTLKIQRTERGDSAVYLCASSRHTGGDNTEAFFGQGTRLTVV.

The chain employs TRBV13 and TRBJ2-5; 8 nucleotides line up with TRBD2. The CDR3 runs to 15 residues. CDR1 and CDR2 from the germline V gene are PRHDT and FYEKMQ (reference sequence). The J segment lost 4 bases and the V segment lost 6 bases, leaving 10 bases of the junction unmatched. The CDR3 protein is CASSFTPGLVETQYF. CDR3 nucleotide sequence: TGTGCCAGCAGTTTTACACCGGGACTAGTAGAGACCCAGTACTTC.

V gene TRBV12-3 or TRBV12-4 combines with J gene TRBJ2-5; D is unclear. The CDR3 runs to 15 residues. The V end lost 2 bases, the J end lost 2 bases, and 12 bases lay between the germline ends. The DNA of the CDR3 is TGTGCCAGCAGTTTATTTCCAGGTGTACAAGAGACCCAGTACTTC. This codes for CASSLFPGVQETQYF.

The rearrangement joins TRBV2 to TRBJ2-3; D is possibly TRBD1 (5 bases). The CDR3 has 13 amino acids. Germline V gives CDR1 SNHLY, CDR2 FYNNEI. The germline V and J ends were trimmed by 3 bases and 3 bases, with 7 bases remaining between them. CDR3 bases: TGTGCCAGCAGTGATGCAGGGACAGATACGCAGTATTTT. This encodes CASSDAGTDTQYF.

The J gene is TRBJ1-5, the V gene TRBV2, with D uncertain. This CDR3 has 14 amino acids. The germline V gene encodes CDR1 SNHLY and CDR2 FYNNEI. V lost 6 bases to trimming and J lost 0 bases, with 9 bases between them. As DNA, the CDR3 is TGTGCCAGCAGCGAGCAGACTAGCAATCAGCCCCAGCATTTT. It translates to CASSEQTSNQPQHF.

This sequence joins TRBV25-1 and TRBJ2-7; D is unresolved. The germline V gene encodes CDR1 MGHDK and CDR2 SYGVNS. Between the trimmed V and J ends, which lost 4 bases and 2 bases, there was a span of 12 bases. The CDR3 length is 14 residues. The CDR3 bases are TGTGCCAGCAGTGCCTCGGGCAGGACCTACGAGCAGTACTTC. Encoded protein: CASSASGRTYEQYF.

This chain uses TRBV4-2 with TRBJ2-7; D uncertain. The CDR3 length is 14 residues. Germline V lookup: CDR1 LGHNA, CDR2 YNFKEQ. Trimming left V 0 bases short and J 1 base short, with 7 bases between. The CDR3 spells CASSQDLLSYEQYF. In nucleotides, the CDR3 is TGTGCCAGCAGCCAAGATCTACTATCCTACGAGCAGTACTTC.

The V call is TRBV4-1, the J call TRBJ1-2; D might be TRBD1 (5 bases). Germline V gives CDR1 MGHRA, CDR2 YSYEKL. The germline V and J ends were trimmed by 1 base and 5 bases, with 14 bases remaining between them. This CDR3 spans 15 amino acids. The CDR3 DNA reads TGCGCCAGCAGCCAAGTAGGGACGGAGGGATATGGCTACACCTTC. This gives the protein CASSQVGTEGYGYTF.

V is TRBV6-1 and J is TRBJ2-5; 8 nucleotides agree with TRBD1. The germline V gene encodes CDR1 MNHNS and CDR2 SASEGT. The CDR3 spans 18 residues. The trim removed 5 bases at V and 0 bases at J, leaving 14 bases unmatched. The CDR3 region is CASSRSLLRDRHQETQYF. The CDR3 nucleotides are TGTGCCAGCAGTCGAAGCCTTTTGAGGGACAGGCACCAAGAGACCCAGTACTTC.

This clonotype occurred a few times. The chain links TRBV6-5 to TRBJ2-5; possible D gene TRBD2, 5 bases. The CDR3 is made up of 15 amino acids. Per germline, CDR1 MNHEY and CDR2 SVGAGI. V was clipped by 6 bases and J by 2 bases, with 16 bases between them. DNA for the CDR3: TGTGCCAGCAGATCTCTTTCGCGGGCACAAGAGACCCAGTACTTC. It codes for CASRSLSRAQETQYF.